Below are 5 T cell receptor beta chains sequenced from a single sample in a study of blood T cell repertoires in COVID-19. Profiled with immunoSEQ multiplex PCR; TCRdb holds only in-frame clones, not every one. The sample contains about 63,000 clones, less than 80% of which appear only once. Sequences were obtained from peripheral blood. The receptor source for this set is a human donor in a cohort sampled during active COVID-19.

This chain's CDR3 is CASSLDRISLGGLKNDEQFF. CDR3 coding DNA: TGTGCCAGCAGCTTAGATAGGATTTCCCTGGGCGGGTTAAAAAACGATGAGCAGTTCTTC. The chain uses TRBV7-8 and TRBJ2-1, with a possible D match to TRBD2 (5 bases). The CDR3 contains 20 residues. Trimming took 1 base from V and 8 from J, leaving 30 bases between them. CDR1 SGHVS and CDR2 FQNEAQ come from the germline V gene.

The V call is TRBV5-4, the J call TRBJ1-6; maybe TRBD1 (5 bases). Germline values: CDR1 SGHNT, CDR2 YYREEE (reference sequence). The CDR3 is 16 amino acids. V lost 5 bases and J lost 8, with 20 bases in between. CDR3 in amino acids: CASSPMGLGVDSPLHF. The CDR3 DNA reads as TGTGCCAGCAGTCCTATGGGGCTAGGGGTGGATTCACCCCTCCACTTT.

The genes are TRBV27 and TRBJ2-1; maybe TRBD1 (6 bases). The CDR3 is 15 amino acids. Trimming took off 4 bases at V and 3 bases at J, with 13 bases between the two ends. CDR1 and CDR2 from the germline V gene are MNHEY and SMNVEV (reference sequence). CDR3 loop: CASSSQGHFYNEQFF. For the CDR3, the DNA is TGTGCCAGCAGTTCCCAGGGACACTTCTACAATGAGCAGTTCTTC.

This sequence joins TRBV27 and TRBJ2-1, with a tentative D call TRBD1 (6 bases). Germline CDR1 is MNHEY and CDR2 is SMNVEV (reference sequence). Trimming pared 3 bases from V and 3 bases from J, leaving 12 bases between. The CDR3 loop spans 15 amino acids. CDR3 region: CASSFRGGNYNEQFF. DNA for the CDR3: TGTGCCAGCAGTTTCAGAGGGGGAAACTACAATGAGCAGTTCTTC.

This chain links TRBV6-2 or TRBV6-3 with TRBJ1-5, with 7 bases lining up with TRBD1. The CDR3 is 15 residues long. V lost 4 bases to trimming and J lost 3 bases; unmatched junction nucleotides: 6. CDR1 is MNHEY and CDR2 is SVGEGT in the germline V gene. CDR3 sequence (DNA): TGTGCCAGCAGTTTGGCAGGGGGGAACAATCAGCCCCAGCATTTT. This gives the protein CASSLAGGNNQPQHF.